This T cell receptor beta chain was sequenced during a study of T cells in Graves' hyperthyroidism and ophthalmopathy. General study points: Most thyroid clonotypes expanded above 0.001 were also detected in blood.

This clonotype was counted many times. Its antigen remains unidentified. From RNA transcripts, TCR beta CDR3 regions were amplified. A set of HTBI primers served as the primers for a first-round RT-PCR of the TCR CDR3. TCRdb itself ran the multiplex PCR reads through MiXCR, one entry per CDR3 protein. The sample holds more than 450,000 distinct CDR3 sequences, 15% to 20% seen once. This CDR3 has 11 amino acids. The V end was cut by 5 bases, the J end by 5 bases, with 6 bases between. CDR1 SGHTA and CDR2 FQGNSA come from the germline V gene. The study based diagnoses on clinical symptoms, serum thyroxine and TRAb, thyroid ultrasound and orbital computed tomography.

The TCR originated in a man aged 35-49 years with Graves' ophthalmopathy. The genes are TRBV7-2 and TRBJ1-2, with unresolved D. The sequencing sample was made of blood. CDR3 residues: CASSNRYGYTF. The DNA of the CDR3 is TGTGCCAGCAGCAACAGATATGGCTACACCTTC.